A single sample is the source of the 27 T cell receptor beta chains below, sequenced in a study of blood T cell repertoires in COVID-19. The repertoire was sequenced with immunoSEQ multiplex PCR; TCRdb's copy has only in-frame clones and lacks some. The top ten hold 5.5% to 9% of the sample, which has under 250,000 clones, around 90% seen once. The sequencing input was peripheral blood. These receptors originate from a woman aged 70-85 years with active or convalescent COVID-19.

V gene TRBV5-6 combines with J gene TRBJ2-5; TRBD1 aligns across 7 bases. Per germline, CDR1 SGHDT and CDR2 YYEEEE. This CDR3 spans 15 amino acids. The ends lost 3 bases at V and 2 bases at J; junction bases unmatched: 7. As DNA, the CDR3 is TGTGCCAGCAGCTCGACCCACAGGGGACAAGAGACCCAGTACTTC. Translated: CASSSTHRGQETQYF.

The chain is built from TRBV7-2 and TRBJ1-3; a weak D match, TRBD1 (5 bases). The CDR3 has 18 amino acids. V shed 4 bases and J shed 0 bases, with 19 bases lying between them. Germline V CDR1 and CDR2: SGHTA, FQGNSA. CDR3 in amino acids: CASSSRAWGGTSGNTIYF. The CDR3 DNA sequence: TGTGCCAGCAGCTCCCGAGCCTGGGGGGGGACCTCTGGAAACACCATATATTTT.

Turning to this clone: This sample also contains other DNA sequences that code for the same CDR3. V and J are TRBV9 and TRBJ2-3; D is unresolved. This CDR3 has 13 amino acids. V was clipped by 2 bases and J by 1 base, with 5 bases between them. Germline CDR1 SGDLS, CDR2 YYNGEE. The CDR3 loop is CASSVRGTDTQYF. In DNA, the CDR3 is TGTGCCAGCAGCGTCCGGGGCACAGATACGCAGTATTTT.

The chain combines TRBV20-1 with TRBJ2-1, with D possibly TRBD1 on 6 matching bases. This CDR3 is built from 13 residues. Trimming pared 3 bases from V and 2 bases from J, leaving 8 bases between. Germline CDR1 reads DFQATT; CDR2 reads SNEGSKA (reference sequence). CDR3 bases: TGCAGTGCTAGTGGGGGCCCCTACAATGAGCAGTTCTTC. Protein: CSASGGPYNEQFF.

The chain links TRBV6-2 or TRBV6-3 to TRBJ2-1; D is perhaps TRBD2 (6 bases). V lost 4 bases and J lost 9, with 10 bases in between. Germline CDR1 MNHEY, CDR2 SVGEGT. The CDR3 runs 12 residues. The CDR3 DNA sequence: TGTGCCAGCAGTTTTGGGGGAGGTGAGCAGTTCTTC. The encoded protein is CASSFGGGEQFF.

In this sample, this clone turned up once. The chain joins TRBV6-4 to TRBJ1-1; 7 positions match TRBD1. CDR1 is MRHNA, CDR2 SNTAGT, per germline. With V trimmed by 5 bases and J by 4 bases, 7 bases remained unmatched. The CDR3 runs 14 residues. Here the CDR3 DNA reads TGTGCCAGCAGTAACGAAGCAGGGGGCACTGAAGCTTTCTTT. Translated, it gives CASSNEAGGTEAFF.

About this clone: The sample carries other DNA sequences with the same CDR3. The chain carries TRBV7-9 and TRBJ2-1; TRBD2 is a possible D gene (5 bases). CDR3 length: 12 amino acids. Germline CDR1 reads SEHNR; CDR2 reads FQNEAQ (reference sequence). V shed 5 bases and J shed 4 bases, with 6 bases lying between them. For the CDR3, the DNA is TGTGCCAGCAGCCCGGGGTACAATGAGCAGTTCTTC. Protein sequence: CASSPGYNEQFF.

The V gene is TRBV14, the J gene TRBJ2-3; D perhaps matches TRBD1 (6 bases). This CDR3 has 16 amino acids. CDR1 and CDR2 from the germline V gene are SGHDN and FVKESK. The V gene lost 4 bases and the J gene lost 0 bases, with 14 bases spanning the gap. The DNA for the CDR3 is TGTGCCAGCAGCCTTGGACAGCACACTAGCACAGATACGCAGTATTTT. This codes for CASSLGQHTSTDTQYF.

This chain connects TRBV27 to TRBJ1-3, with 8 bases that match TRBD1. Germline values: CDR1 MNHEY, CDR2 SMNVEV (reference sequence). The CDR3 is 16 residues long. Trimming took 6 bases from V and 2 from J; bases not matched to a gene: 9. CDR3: CASRATQGGTGNTIYF. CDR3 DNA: TGTGCCAGCAGGGCGACACAGGGGGGAACTGGAAACACCATATATTTT.

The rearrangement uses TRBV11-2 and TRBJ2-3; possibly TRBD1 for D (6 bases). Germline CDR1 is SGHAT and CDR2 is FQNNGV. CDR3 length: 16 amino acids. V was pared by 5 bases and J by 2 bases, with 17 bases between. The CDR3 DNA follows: TGTGCCAGCAGCGGCCCTGGGGGCCGCTACACAGATACGCAGTATTTT. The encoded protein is CASSGPGGRYTDTQYF.

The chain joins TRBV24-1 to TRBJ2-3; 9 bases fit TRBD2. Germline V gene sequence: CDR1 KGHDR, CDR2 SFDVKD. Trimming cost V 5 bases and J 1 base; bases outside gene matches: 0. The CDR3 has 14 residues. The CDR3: CATSASGGTDTQYF. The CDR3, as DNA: TGTGCCACCAGTGCTAGCGGGGGCACAGATACGCAGTATTTT.

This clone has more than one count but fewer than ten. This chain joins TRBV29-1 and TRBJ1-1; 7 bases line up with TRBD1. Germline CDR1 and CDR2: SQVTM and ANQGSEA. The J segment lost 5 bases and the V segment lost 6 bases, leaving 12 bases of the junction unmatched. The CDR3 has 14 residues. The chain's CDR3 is CSVSRGQLRTEAFF. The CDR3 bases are TGCAGCGTCTCGAGGGGACAGTTAAGGACTGAAGCTTTCTTT.

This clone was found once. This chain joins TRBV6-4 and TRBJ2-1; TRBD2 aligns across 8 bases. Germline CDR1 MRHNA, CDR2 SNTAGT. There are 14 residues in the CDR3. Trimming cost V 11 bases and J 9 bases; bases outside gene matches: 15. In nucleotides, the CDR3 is TGTGCCTCCACAAGGGAAGCGGGGGTTGGTGAGCAGTTCTTC. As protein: CASTREAGVGEQFF.

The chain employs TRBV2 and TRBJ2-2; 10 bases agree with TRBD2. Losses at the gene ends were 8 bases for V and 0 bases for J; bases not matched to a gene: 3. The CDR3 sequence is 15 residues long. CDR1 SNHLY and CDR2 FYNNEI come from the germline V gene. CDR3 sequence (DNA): TGTGCCAGCTCCGGACTAGCGGCGAACACCGGGGAGCTGTTTTTT. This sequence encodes CASSGLAANTGELFF.

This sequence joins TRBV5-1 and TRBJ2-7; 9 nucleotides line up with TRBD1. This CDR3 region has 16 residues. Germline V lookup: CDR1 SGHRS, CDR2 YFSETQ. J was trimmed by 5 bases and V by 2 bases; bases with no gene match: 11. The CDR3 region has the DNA TGCGCCAGCAGCTTTGGGGACAGGGTGAGCCCCGACGAGCAGTACTTC. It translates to CASSFGDRVSPDEQYF.

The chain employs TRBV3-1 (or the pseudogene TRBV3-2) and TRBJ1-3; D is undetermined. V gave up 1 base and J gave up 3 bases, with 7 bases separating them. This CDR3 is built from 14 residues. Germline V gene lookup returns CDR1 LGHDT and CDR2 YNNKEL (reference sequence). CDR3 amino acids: CASSQGRFGNTIYF. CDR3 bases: TGTGCCAGCAGCCAAGGGCGGTTTGGAAACACCATATATTTT.

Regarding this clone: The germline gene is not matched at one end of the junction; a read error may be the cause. CDR3 sequence reads: CATSREASAARFYEQYF. Written as DNA, the CDR3 is TGTGCCACCAGCCGAGAGGCGTCAGCGGCCCGTTTCTACGAGCAGTACTTC. The chain is built from TRBV15 and TRBJ2-7; D possibly corresponds to TRBD2 (5 bases). This CDR3 spans 17 amino acids. Germline values: CDR1 LNHNV, CDR2 YYDKDF (reference sequence).

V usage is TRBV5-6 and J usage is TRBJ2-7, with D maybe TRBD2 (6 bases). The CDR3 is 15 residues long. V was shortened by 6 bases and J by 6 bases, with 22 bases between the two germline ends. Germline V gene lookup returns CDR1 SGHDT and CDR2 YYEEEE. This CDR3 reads CASTFGGATSGEQYF. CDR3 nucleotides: TGTGCCAGCACCTTCGGCGGGGCCACAAGCGGCGAGCAGTACTTC.

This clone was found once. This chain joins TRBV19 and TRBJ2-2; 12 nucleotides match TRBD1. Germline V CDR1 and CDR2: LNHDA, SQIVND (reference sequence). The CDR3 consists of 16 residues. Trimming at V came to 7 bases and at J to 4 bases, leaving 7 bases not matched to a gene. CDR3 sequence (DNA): TGTGCCAGTAAGGGGACAGGGGGCCTCGGCACCGGGGAGCTGTTTTTT. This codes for CASKGTGGLGTGELFF. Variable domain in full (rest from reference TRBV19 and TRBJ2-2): DGGITQSPKYLFRKEGQNVTLSCEQNLNHDAMYWYRQDPGQGLRLIYYSQIVNDFQKGDIAEGYSVSREKKESFPLTVTSAQKNPTAFYLCASKGTGGLGTGELFFGEGSRLTVL.

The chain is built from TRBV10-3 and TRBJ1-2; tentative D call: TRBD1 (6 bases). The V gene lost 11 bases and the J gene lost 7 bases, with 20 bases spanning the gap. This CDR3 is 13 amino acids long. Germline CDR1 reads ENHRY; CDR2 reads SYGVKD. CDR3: CAASLDSVAGYTF. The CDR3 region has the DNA TGTGCCGCCTCACTGGACAGCGTGGCTGGCTACACCTTC.

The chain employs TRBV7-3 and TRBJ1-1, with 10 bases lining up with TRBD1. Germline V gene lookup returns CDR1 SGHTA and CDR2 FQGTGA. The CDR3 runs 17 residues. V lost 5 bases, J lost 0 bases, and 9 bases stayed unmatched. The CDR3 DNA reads TGTGCCAGCAGCCCAGAGGACAGGGGGATCATGAACACTGAAGCTTTCTTT. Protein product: CASSPEDRGIMNTEAFF.

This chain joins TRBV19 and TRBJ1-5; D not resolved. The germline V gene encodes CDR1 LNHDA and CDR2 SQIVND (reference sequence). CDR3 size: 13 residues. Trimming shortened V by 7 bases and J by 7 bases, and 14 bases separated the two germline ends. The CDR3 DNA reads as TGTGCCAGTACCACAATGGGCGACCAGCCCCAGCATTTT. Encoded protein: CASTTMGDQPQHF.

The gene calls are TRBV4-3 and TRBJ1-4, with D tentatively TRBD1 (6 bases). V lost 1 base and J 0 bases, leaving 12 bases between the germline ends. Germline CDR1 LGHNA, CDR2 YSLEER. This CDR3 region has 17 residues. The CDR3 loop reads CASSQGPGVTTNEKLFF. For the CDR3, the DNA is TGCGCCAGCAGCCAAGGTCCAGGGGTGACAACTAATGAAAAACTGTTTTTT.

CDR3 sequence reads: CASSLSGRTDTQYF. The CDR3 bases are TGCGCCAGCAGCTTGTCGGGTCGCACAGATACGCAGTATTTT. The rearrangement joins TRBV5-1 to TRBJ2-3; no definite D call. Germline V gene data show CDR1 as SGHRS and CDR2 as YFSETQ. Trimming left V 1 base short and J 1 base short, with 7 bases between. CDR3 length: 14 amino acids.

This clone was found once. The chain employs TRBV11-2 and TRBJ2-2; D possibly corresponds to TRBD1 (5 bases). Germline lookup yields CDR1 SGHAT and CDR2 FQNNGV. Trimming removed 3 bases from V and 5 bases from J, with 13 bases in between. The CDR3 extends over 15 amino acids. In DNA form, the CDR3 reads TGTGCCAGCAGCTTTAGTCAGGGAAGGACCGGGGAGCTGTTTTTT. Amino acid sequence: CASSFSQGRTGELFF. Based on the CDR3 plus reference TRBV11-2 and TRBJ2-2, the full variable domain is EAGVAQSPRYKIIEKRQSVAFWCNPISGHATLYWYQQILGQGPKLLIQFQNNGVVDDSQLPKDRFSAERLKGVDSTLKIQPAKLEDSAVYLCASSFSQGRTGELFFGEGSRLTVL.

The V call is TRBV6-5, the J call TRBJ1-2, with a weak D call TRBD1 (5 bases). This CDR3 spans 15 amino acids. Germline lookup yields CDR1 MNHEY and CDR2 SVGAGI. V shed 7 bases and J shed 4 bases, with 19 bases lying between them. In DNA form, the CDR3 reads TGTGCCAGCACTCCCAGCGGGGGGGGGACCTATGGCTACACCTTC. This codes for CASTPSGGGTYGYTF.

The DNA of the CDR3 is TGTGCCAGCAGCACCCAAGTGGATGAACTAGCGGGGTTAGGAGAGACCCAGTACTTC. Its translation: CASSTQVDELAGLGETQYF. The rearrangement uses TRBV11-3 and TRBJ2-5; the match to TRBD2 covers 10 bases. CDR3 length: 19 residues. Trimming at V came to 5 bases and at J to 4 bases, leaving 19 bases not matched to a gene. CDR1 SGHNT and CDR2 YENEEA come from the germline V gene.